One sample yielded the 23 T cell receptor beta chains listed below, sequenced in a study of blood T cell repertoires in COVID-19. TCRdb keeps only in-frame clones here, not all; method: immunoSEQ multiplex PCR. The table includes more than 90,000 clones, roughly nine tenths detected once. The specimen sequenced was peripheral blood. The receptors shown here come from a man in his 70s who had recovered from COVID-19.

The V and J genes are TRBV4-3 and TRBJ1-3; no firm D call. The CDR3 sequence is 16 residues long. Looked up from germline, CDR1 is LGHNA and CDR2 is YSLEER. V was shortened by 1 base and J by 0 bases, with 10 bases between the two germline ends. CDR3 residues: CASSQALQFSGNTIYF. The CDR3 DNA sequence: TGCGCCAGCAGCCAAGCTCTCCAGTTCTCTGGAAACACCATATATTTT.

The J gene is TRBJ2-7, the V gene TRBV5-1; 7 nucleotides agree with TRBD2. Germline assignment: CDR1 SGHRS and CDR2 YFSETQ. V gave up 7 bases and J gave up 7 bases; unmatched junction bases: 14. The CDR3 covers 14 residues. The CDR3 spells CASRGGRGSWEQYF. For the CDR3, the DNA is TGCGCCAGCCGCGGGGGACGGGGCAGCTGGGAGCAGTACTTC.

This chain uses TRBV7-3 with TRBJ2-7; possible D gene TRBD1, 6 bases. Germline CDR1 SGHTA, CDR2 FQGTGA. Trimming left V 5 bases short and J 0 bases short, with 11 bases between. This CDR3 is built from 14 residues. The CDR3 loop reads CASSPDSHSYEQYF. CDR3 bases: TGTGCCAGCAGCCCGGACAGCCACTCCTACGAGCAGTACTTC. Full variable domain (remainder filled in from reference TRBV7-3 and TRBJ2-7): GAGVSQTPSNKVTEKGKYVELRCDPISGHTALYWYRQSLGQGPEFLIYFQGTGAADDSGLPNDRFFAVRPEGSVSTLKIQRTERGDSAVYLCASSPDSHSYEQYFGPGTRLTVT.

The chain is built from TRBV7-2 and TRBJ2-2, with TRBD1 as a possible D gene (6 bases). Trimming removed 2 bases from V and 1 base from J, with 11 bases in between. Germline V gene lookup returns CDR1 SGHTA and CDR2 FQGNSA. This CDR3 has 16 residues. This chain's CDR3 is CASSLWGTKNTGELFF. CDR3 bases: TGTGCCAGCAGCTTATGGGGGACAAAGAACACCGGGGAGCTGTTTTTT.

J is TRBJ1-5 and V is TRBV30; 11 nucleotides line up with TRBD1. Germline CDR1 is GTSNPN and CDR2 is SVGIG (reference sequence). With V trimmed by 8 bases and J by 6 bases, 6 bases remained unmatched. The CDR3 covers 13 residues. CDR3 in amino acids: CAGQGARGQPQHF. The CDR3 nucleotides read TGTGCCGGACAGGGGGCGCGGGGTCAGCCCCAGCATTTT.

The genes are TRBV18 and TRBJ2-5, with 9 bases matching TRBD2. J was trimmed by 3 bases and V by 3 bases; bases with no gene match: 5. Germline V gene sequence: CDR1 KGHSH, CDR2 LQKENI. The CDR3 contains 15 residues. The CDR3 coding sequence is TGTGCCAGCTCACCCAACCGCGGGAGGGAAGAGACCCAGTACTTC. This sequence encodes CASSPNRGREETQYF.

This chain uses TRBV7-3 with TRBJ2-7; D possibly corresponds to TRBD1 (6 bases). CDR1 and CDR2 (germline): SGHTA, FQGTGA. V dropped 0 bases and J dropped 5 bases, with 14 bases sitting between them. The CDR3 runs 15 residues. CDR3 nucleotides: TGTGCCAGCAGCTTAACCCACAGGGTCAAGGACGAGCAGTACTTC. Protein: CASSLTHRVKDEQYF. Full variable domain (rest looked up from reference TRBV7-3 and TRBJ2-7): GAGVSQTPSNKVTEKGKYVELRCDPISGHTALYWYRQSLGQGPEFLIYFQGTGAADDSGLPNDRFFAVRPEGSVSTLKIQRTERGDSAVYLCASSLTHRVKDEQYFGPGTRLTVT.

This chain links TRBV5-1 with TRBJ2-5; 9 positions agree with TRBD1. In germline, CDR1 is SGHRS, CDR2 YFSETQ. The CDR3 runs 14 residues. Losses at the gene ends were 6 bases for V and 1 base for J; bases not matched to a gene: 4. CDR3 sequence: CASKTGGSQETQYF. The CDR3 nucleotides read TGCGCCAGCAAAACAGGGGGCTCCCAAGAGACCCAGTACTTC. The variable domain in full, with the rest retrieved from reference TRBV5-1 and TRBJ2-5, is KAGVTQTPRYLIKTRGQQVTLSCSPISGHRSVSWYQQTPGQGLQFLFEYFSETQRNKGNFPGRFSGRQFSNSRSEMNVSTLELGDSALYLCASKTGGSQETQYFGPGTRLLVL.

This clone was seen a single time. The CDR3, as DNA: TGTGCCACACTTGTTCTCACTGAAGCTTTCTTT. Translation: CATLVLTEAFF. The chain recombines TRBV2 with TRBJ1-1; D unclear. V lost 10 bases and J lost 4, with 10 bases in between. CDR1 and CDR2 from the germline V gene are SNHLY and FYNNEI. This CDR3 is built from 11 residues.

The chain couples TRBV4-3 to TRBJ1-4; the D gene is possibly TRBD1 (6 bases). Trimming left V 1 base short and J 8 bases short, with 14 bases between. Per the germline V gene, CDR1 is LGHNA and CDR2 is YSLEER. There are 15 residues in the CDR3. The CDR3 DNA reads TGCGCCAGCAGCCAAGGAGGGAGGGGGGTAGAAAAACTGTTTTTT. This sequence encodes CASSQGGRGVEKLFF.

The V and J genes are TRBV15 and TRBJ2-1, with 7 nucleotides matching TRBD2. This CDR3 spans 12 amino acids. The germline V gene has CDR1 LNHNV and CDR2 YYDKDF (reference sequence). V lost 4 bases and J lost 12; bases outside the gene matches: 6. CDR3 bases: TGTGCCACCAGCAACACCGGGACTACGCAGTTCTTC. Encoded protein: CATSNTGTTQFF.

This clone was counted a few times. This chain joins TRBV5-6 and TRBJ2-2; D ambiguous. Germline values: CDR1 SGHDT, CDR2 YYEEEE. This CDR3 is 15 amino acids long. Trimming removed 0 bases at V and 4 bases at J, with 10 bases between. The CDR3 DNA is TGTGCCAGCAGCTTGGTCCTGGTGGCCACCGGGGAGCTGTTTTTT. It yields the protein CASSLVLVATGELFF.

This CDR3 is CASSYSVAGGSSYEQYF. DNA of the CDR3: TGTGCCAGCAGTTACTCGGTAGCGGGAGGGTCCTCCTACGAGCAGTACTTC. The chain couples TRBV6-2 or TRBV6-3 to TRBJ2-7; TRBD2 matches 11 bases. The CDR3 runs 17 residues. J lost 0 bases, V lost 0 bases, and 4 bases had no gene match. Germline CDR1 MNHEY, CDR2 SVGEGT.

This clone occurred once. The chain links TRBV30 to TRBJ2-2; possible D gene TRBD2, 6 bases. The CDR3 spans 14 residues. V was trimmed by 3 bases and J by 8 bases, leaving 16 bases between them. Germline V CDR1 and CDR2: GTSNPN, SVGIG (reference sequence). The CDR3 nucleotides are TGTGCCTGGAGGGGCGCGGGGCTAAGTGGGGAGCTGTTTTTT. This translates into CAWRGAGLSGELFF.

Only one count was recorded for this clone. J is TRBJ2-7 and V is TRBV10-2, with 12 positions matching TRBD2. This CDR3 has 15 residues. Looked up from germline, CDR1 is WSHSY and CDR2 is SAAADI. The V segment lost 8 bases and the J segment 0 bases; nucleotides outside the gene matches: 5. The CDR3 DNA follows: TGCGCCAGCCGGACTAGCGGGGACTTCTCCTACGAGCAGTACTTC. Its translation is CASRTSGDFSYEQYF.

Comments on this clone: The same CDR3 arises from other DNA sequences in this sample as well. The rearrangement joins TRBV30 to TRBJ1-2; 7 bases are shared with TRBD1. The germline V gene has CDR1 GTSNPN and CDR2 SVGIG (reference sequence). The CDR3 consists of 13 residues. V was clipped by 2 bases and J by 5 bases; unmatched bases: 5. As DNA, the CDR3 is TGTGCCTGGAGTAGGGACAGACCATATGGCTACACCTTC. Its translation: CAWSRDRPYGYTF.

This chain joins TRBV2 and TRBJ2-1; 9 nucleotides align to TRBD2. This CDR3 comprises 14 residues. Germline CDR1 is SNHLY and CDR2 is FYNNEI. J gave up 6 bases and V 4 bases, and 4 bases lay outside the gene matches. CDR3 in amino acids: CASSVETSGNEQFF. The CDR3 DNA is TGTGCCAGCAGTGTAGAGACTAGCGGCAATGAGCAGTTCTTC.

This chain connects TRBV28 to TRBJ2-1; TRBD1 agrees at 11 bases. J gave up 5 bases and V 6 bases, and 3 bases lay outside the gene matches. The CDR3 loop spans 14 amino acids. Germline V CDR1 and CDR2: MDHEN, SYDVKM. The CDR3 DNA sequence: TGTGCCAGCAGCTTGGACAGGGGGCACAATGAGCAGTTCTTC. Its translation is CASSLDRGHNEQFF.

The J gene is TRBJ1-6, the V gene TRBV19; D not certain. The length of the CDR3 is 14 residues. The germline V gene encodes CDR1 LNHDA and CDR2 SQIVND (reference sequence). Trimming removed 6 bases at V and 0 bases at J, with 6 bases between. CDR3 residues: CASSLGSYNSPLHF. CDR3 DNA sequence: TGTGCCAGTAGCCTAGGCTCCTATAATTCACCCCTCCACTTT.

This rearrangement joins TRBV3-1 (or the pseudogene TRBV3-2) to TRBJ2-7; 8 bases match TRBD1. Looked up from germline, CDR1 is LGHDT and CDR2 is YNNKEL (reference sequence). The CDR3 is 13 residues long. Losses at the gene ends were 3 bases for V and 5 bases for J; bases not matched to a gene: 3. The CDR3 protein is CASSQLTGDEQYF. The CDR3 nucleotides are TGTGCCAGCAGCCAGCTGACAGGGGACGAGCAGTACTTC.

The rearrangement uses TRBV6-1 and TRBJ1-2, with D unclear. CDR1 and CDR2 from the germline V gene are MNHNS and SASEGT. V gave up 2 bases and J gave up 5 bases, with 9 bases separating them. The CDR3 contains 13 residues. The CDR3 DNA is TGTGCCAGCAGTGAACGCGGAGATTATGGCTACACCTTC. This gives the protein CASSERGDYGYTF.

V is TRBV11-2 and J is TRBJ1-6; D remains ambiguous. V dropped 3 bases and J dropped 3 bases, with 9 bases sitting between them. There are 15 residues in the CDR3. Looked up from germline, CDR1 is SGHAT and CDR2 is FQNNGV. CDR3 residues: CASSFLNSYNSPLHF. The DNA of the CDR3 is TGTGCCAGCAGCTTCTTAAACAGCTATAATTCACCCCTCCACTTT.

This clone has only a few counts. V and J are TRBV3-1 (or the pseudogene TRBV3-2) and TRBJ1-6; TRBD1 matches 7 bases. CDR3 length equals 16 residues. Germline values: CDR1 LGHDT, CDR2 YNNKEL (reference sequence). J gave up 7 bases and V 4 bases, and 10 bases lay outside the gene matches. This CDR3 is CASSLHDRAPNSPLHF. The CDR3 nucleotides are TGTGCCAGCAGCCTCCACGACAGGGCTCCAAATTCACCCCTCCACTTT.